This TCR beta chain is drawn from a study of T-cell reconstitution after alpha-beta-depleted transplantation in children. General observations from the study: Surviving thymic progenitors and recipient T cells were the source of high TCRbeta diversity at day 60 in some patients.

CDR3 length: 13 amino acids. V was trimmed by 9 bases and J by 6 bases, leaving 17 bases between them. Germline-derived CDR1 and CDR2 are SNHLY and FYNNEI. This clonotype was detected ten times or more. The target antigen is unknown. Library preparation (for TCRbeta) was performed with unique molecular identifiers. A single record per CDR3 protein comes from TCRdb applying MiXCR to the PCR reads. The sample lists hundreds of thousands of distinct CDR3 sequences; approximately 8.4% were seen once. V and J are TRBV2 and TRBJ1-1, with a tentative D call TRBD1 (6 bases). The sequence came from a male patient between 2 and 15 years old who had a stem cell transplant for acute myeloid leukemia, so the T cells may come from the graft donor. Sequences were derived from PBMCs, mostly from graft donor cells, sampled 360 days after TCRalphabeta/CD19-depleted stem cell transplant. The CDR3 sequence: CASRRGAGAEAFF. In nucleotides, the CDR3 is TGTGCCAGTAGACGGGGGGCCGGTGCTGAAGCTTTCTTT. The full variable domain, with the rest looked up from reference TRBV2 and TRBJ1-1, is EPEVTQTPSHQVTQMGQEVILRCVPISNHLYFYWYRQILGQKVEFLVSFYNNEISEKSEIFDDQFSVERPDGSNFTLKIRSTKLEDSAMYFCASRRGAGAEAFFGQGTRLTVV.